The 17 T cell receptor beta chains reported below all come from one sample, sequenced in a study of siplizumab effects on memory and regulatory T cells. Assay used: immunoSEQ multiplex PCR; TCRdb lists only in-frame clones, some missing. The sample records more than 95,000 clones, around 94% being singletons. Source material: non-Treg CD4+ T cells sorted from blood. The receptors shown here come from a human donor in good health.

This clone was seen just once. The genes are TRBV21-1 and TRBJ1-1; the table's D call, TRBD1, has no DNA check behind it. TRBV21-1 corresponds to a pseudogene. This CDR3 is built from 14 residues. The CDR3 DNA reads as TGTGCCAGCAGCAGAATTGACAGGAACACTGAAGCTTTCTTT. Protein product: CASSRIDRNTEAFF.

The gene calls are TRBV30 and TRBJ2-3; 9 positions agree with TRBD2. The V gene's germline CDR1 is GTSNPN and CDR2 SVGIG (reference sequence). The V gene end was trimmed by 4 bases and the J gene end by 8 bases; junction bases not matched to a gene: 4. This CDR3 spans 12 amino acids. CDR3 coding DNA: TGTGCCTGGACTAGCGGGGTGGGTACGCAGTATTTT. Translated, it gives CAWTSGVGTQYF.

CDR3 loop: CASSQEPGQGQDGYTF. CDR3 DNA: TGTGCCAGCAGCCAAGAGCCCGGACAGGGGCAGGATGGCTACACCTTC. The rearrangement links TRBV4-2 to TRBJ1-2, with 9 nucleotides matching TRBD1. V was pared by 0 bases and J by 6 bases, with 8 bases of the junction left unmatched. From germline, CDR1 is LGHNA and CDR2 YNFKEQ. This CDR3 is 16 amino acids long.

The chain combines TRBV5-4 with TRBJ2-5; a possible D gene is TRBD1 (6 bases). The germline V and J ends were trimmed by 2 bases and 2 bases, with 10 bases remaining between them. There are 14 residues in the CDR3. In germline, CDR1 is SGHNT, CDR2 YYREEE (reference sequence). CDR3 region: CASSFQGTQETQYF. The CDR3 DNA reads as TGTGCCAGCAGCTTTCAGGGGACACAAGAGACCCAGTACTTC.

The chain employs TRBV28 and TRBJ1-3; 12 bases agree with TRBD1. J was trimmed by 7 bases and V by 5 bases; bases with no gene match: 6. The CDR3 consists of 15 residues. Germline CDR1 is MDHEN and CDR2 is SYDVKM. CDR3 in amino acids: CASSPGTGGRNTIYF. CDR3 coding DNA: TGTGCCAGCAGTCCCGGGACAGGGGGCAGGAACACCATATATTTT.

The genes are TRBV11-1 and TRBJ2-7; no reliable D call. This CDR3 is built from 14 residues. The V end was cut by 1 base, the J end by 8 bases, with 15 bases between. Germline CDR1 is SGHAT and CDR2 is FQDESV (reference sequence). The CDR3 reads CASSLERNFGQQYF. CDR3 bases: TGTGCCAGCAGCTTAGAACGGAATTTTGGGCAGCAGTACTTC.

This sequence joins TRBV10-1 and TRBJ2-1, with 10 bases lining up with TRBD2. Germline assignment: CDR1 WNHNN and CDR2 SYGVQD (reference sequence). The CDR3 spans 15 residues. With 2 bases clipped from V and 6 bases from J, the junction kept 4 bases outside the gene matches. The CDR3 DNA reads TGCGCCAGCAGTGAGAGTCTAGCGGGAGTCAATGAGCAGTTCTTC. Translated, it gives CASSESLAGVNEQFF.

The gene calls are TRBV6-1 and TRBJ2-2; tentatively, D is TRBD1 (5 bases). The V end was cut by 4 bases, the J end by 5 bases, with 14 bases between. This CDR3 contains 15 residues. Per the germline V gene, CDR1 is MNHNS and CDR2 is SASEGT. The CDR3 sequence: CASSGRQGRTGELFF. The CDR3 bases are TGTGCCAGCAGTGGCCGGCAGGGCAGGACCGGGGAGCTGTTTTTT.

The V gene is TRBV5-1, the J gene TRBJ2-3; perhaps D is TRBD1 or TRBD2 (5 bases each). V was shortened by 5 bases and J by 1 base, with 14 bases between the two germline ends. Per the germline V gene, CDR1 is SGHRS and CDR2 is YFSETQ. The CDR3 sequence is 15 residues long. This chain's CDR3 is CASRGNLGGTDTQYF. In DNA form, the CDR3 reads TGCGCCAGCAGGGGTAATTTGGGGGGCACAGATACGCAGTATTTT.

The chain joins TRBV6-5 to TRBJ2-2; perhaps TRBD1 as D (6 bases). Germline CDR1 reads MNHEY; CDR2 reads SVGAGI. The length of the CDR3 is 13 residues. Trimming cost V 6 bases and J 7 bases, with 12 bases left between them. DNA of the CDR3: TGTGCCAGCAGCAGGGGTGCGGGCGGGGAGCTGTTTTTT. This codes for CASSRGAGGELFF.

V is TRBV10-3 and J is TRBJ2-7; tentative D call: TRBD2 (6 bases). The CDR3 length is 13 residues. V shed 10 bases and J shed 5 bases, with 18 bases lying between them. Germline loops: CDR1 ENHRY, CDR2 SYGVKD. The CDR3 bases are TGTGCCAGTGCCGGGACTGTGAAACACGAGCAGTACTTC. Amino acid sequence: CASAGTVKHEQYF.

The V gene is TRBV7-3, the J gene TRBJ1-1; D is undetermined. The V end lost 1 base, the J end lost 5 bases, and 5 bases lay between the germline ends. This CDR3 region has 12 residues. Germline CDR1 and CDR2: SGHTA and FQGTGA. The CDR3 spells CASSLMGTEAFF. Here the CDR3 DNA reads TGTGCCAGCAGCTTAATGGGAACTGAAGCTTTCTTT. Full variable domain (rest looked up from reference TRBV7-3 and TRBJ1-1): GAGVSQTPSNKVTEKGKYVELRCDPISGHTALYWYRQSLGQGPEFLIYFQGTGAADDSGLPNDRFFAVRPEGSVSTLKIQRTERGDSAVYLCASSLMGTEAFFGQGTRLTVV.

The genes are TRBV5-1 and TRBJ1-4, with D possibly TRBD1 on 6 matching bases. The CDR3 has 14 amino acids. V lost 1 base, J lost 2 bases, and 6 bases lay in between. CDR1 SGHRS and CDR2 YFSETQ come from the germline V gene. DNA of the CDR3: TGCGCCAGCAGCTTGACAGGGACTAATGAAAAACTGTTTTTT. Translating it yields CASSLTGTNEKLFF.

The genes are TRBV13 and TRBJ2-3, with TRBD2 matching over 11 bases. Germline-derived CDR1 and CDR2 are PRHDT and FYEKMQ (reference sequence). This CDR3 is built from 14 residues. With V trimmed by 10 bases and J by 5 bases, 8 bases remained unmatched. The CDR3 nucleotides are TGTGCCACTTATCTTAGCGGGAGGGGAGATACGCAGTATTTT. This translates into CATYLSGRGDTQYF.

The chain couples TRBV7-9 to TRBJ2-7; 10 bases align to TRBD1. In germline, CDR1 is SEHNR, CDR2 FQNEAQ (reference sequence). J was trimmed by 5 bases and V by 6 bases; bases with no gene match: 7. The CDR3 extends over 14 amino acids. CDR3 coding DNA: TGTGCCAGCAGTCTCCTGACAGGGGGCCACGAGCAGTACTTC. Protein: CASSLLTGGHEQYF.

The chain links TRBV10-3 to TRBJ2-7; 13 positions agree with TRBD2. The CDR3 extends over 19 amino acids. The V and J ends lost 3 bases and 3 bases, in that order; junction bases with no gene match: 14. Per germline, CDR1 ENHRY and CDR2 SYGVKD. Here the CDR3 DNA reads TGTGCCATCAGTGATCGACTACCGGGACTAGCGGGACGGGTCTACGAGCAGTACTTC. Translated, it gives CAISDRLPGLAGRVYEQYF.

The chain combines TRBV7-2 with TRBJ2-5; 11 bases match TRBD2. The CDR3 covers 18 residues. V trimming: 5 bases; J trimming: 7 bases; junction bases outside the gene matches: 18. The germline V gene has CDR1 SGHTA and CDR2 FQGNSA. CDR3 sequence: CASSPRGLIAGGPGTQYF. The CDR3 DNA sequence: TGTGCCAGCAGCCCCCGAGGGTTAATAGCGGGGGGGCCCGGGACCCAGTACTTC.